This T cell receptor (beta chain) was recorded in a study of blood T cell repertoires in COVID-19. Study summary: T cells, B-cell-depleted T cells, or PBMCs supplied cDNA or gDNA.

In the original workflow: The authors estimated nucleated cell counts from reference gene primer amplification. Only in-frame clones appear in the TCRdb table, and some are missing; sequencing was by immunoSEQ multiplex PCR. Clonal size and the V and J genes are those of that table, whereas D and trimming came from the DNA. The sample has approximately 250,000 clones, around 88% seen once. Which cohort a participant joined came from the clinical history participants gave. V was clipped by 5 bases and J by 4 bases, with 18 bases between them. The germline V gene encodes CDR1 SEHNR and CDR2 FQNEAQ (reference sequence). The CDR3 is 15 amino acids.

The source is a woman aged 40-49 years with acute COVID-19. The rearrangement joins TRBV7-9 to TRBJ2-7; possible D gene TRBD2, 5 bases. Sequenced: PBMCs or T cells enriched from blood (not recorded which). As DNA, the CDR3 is TGTGCCAGCAGCGGAGAGAAGGGCGGGCGGTACGAGCAGTACTTC. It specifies CASSGEKGGRYEQYF.